The rows below give T cell receptor beta chains drawn from one sample of a study of vaccination and CD4 T cells after COVID-19. One entry per CDR3 protein, called by TCRdb with MiXCR from the PCR reads. The sample records under 15,000 distinct CDR3 sequences, almost 40% being singletons. These receptors are not linked to any known antigen. Sequenced: CD4+ T cells from blood, cultured in vitro. These receptors originate from a human donor who had recovered from COVID-19. The CDR3 runs from the conserved cysteine through the conserved F or W. A D gene is named only where the DNA matches it firmly. Rows give clone size only sometimes, using once, few, many, or a class for an expanded clone.

NA,TRBJ1-1,TRBV28,few,CASSSWGNMNTEAFF,TGTGCCAGCAGCTCATGGGGGAACATGAACACTGAAGCTTTCTTT
NA,TRBJ1-1,TRBV10-3,NA,CAISEQALDDTEAFF,TGTGCCATCAGTGAGCAGGCCCTAGATGACACTGAAGCTTTCTTT
NA,TRBJ1-6,TRBV20-1,few,CSARDSNRDNSPLHF,TGCAGTGCTAGAGATTCGAACAGAGATAATTCACCCCTCCACTTT
TRBD2,TRBJ2-3,TRBV7-2,NA,CASSISSGRAEDTQYF,TGTGCCAGCAGCATCTCTAGCGGGAGGGCCGAGGATACGCAGTATTTT
NA,TRBJ2-1,TRBV10-3,NA,CAISEGVYDNEQFF,TGTGCCATCAGTGAAGGAGTTTACGACAATGAGCAGTTCTTC
TRBD1,TRBJ1-5,TRBV6-1,NA,CASGQGNSNQPQHF,TGTGCCAGCGGACAGGGAAATAGCAATCAGCCCCAGCATTTT
NA,TRBJ1-5,TRBV18,few,CASSPPGPNQPQHF,TGTGCCAGCTCACCACCCGGGCCTAATCAGCCCCAGCATTTT
TRBD1,TRBJ2-7,TRBV27,NA,CATSPGTVLYEQYF,TGTGCCACCTCCCCCGGGACAGTCCTCTACGAGCAGTACTTC
NA,TRBJ1-1,TRBV2,few,CASSSLAGQMNTEAFF,TGTGCCAGCAGTTCCCTAGCAGGACAGATGAACACTGAAGCTTTCTTT
NA,TRBJ2-1,TRBV7-6,few,CASSLLLRDEQFF,TGTGCCAGCAGCTTACTACTGAGGGATGAGCAGTTCTTC
TRBD2,TRBJ2-5,TRBV7-2,NA,CASSSPFVSGGKETQYF,TGTGCCAGCAGCTCACCCTTCGTTAGCGGGGGAAAAGAGACCCAGTACTTC
TRBD1,TRBJ2-5,TRBV5-4,NA,CASSRGTDRGQETQYF,TGTGCCAGCAGCCGAGGTACGGACAGGGGCCAAGAGACCCAGTACTTC
TRBD1,TRBJ2-1,TRBV5-1,medium-sized,CASGTTGESLNEQFF,TGCGCCAGCGGTACAACAGGGGAGTCCCTCAATGAGCAGTTCTTC
NA,TRBJ2-2,TRBV14,NA,CASSHNRQQSNTGELFF,TGTGCCAGCAGCCATAATCGACAGCAGTCGAACACCGGGGAGCTGTTTTTT
TRBD2,TRBJ2-1,TRBV7-2,NA,CASSLGTSGSKGNEQFF,TGTGCCAGCAGCTTAGGGACTAGCGGGAGTAAAGGCAATGAGCAGTTCTTC
TRBD1,TRBJ1-1,TRBV27,few,CASSLTGGATEAFF,TGTGCCAGCAGTTTGACAGGGGGCGCGACTGAAGCTTTCTTT
TRBD1,TRBJ2-7,TRBV12-3/TRBV12-4,NA,CASSPGQGRQYF,TGTGCCAGCAGTCCGGGACAGGGTAGGCAGTACTTC
TRBD2,TRBJ2-1,TRBV20-1,NA,CSANPGLAGATYNEQFF,TGCAGTGCAAACCCCGGACTAGCGGGGGCTACCTACAATGAGCAGTTCTTC
TRBD2,TRBJ2-1,TRBV19,few,CASSRGLAGGPEQFF,TGTGCCAGTAGTAGGGGACTAGCGGGAGGGCCTGAGCAGTTCTTC
NA,TRBJ2-4,TRBV2,few,CASITDREGIQYF,TGTGCCAGCATTACTGACAGGGAGGGCATTCAGTACTTC
TRBD1,TRBJ1-1,TRBV2,NA,CASSATGGDEAFF,TGTGCCAGCAGTGCTACAGGGGGCGATGAAGCTTTCTTT
NA,TRBJ1-2,TRBV6-2/TRBV6-3,medium-sized,CASSYSPGWGYGYTF,TGTGCCAGCAGTTACTCGCCCGGCTGGGGCTATGGCTACACCTTC
TRBD1,TRBJ1-5,TRBV27,NA,CASSPRDRVHF,TGTGCCAGCAGTCCCCGGGACAGGGTTCATTTT
NA,TRBJ2-2,TRBV19,NA,CASSSGGLPGELFF,TGTGCCAGTAGTAGCGGGGGCCTGCCCGGGGAGCTGTTTTTT
NA,TRBJ2-7,TRBV19,NA,CASSKSRGLEQYF,TGTGCCAGTAGTAAGAGCAGGGGCCTGGAGCAGTACTTC
TRBD1,TRBJ2-1,TRBV24-1,few,CATSSAGTGDNEQFF,TGTGCCACCAGCTCCGCCGGGACAGGGGACAATGAGCAGTTCTTC